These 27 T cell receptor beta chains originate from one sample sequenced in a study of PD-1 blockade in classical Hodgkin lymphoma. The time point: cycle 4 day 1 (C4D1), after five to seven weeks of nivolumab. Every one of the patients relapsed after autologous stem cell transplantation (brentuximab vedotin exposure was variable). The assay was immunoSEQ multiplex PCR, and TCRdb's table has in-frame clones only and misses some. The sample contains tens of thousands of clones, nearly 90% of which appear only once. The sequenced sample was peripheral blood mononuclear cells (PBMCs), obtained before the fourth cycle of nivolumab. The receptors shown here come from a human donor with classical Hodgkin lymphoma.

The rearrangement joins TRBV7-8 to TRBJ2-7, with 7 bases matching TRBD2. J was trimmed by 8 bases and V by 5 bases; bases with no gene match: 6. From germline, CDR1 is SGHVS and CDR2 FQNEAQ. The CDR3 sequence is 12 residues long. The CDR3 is CASSLERGKQYF. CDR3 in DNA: TGTGCCAGCAGCCTAGAGCGGGGAAAGCAGTACTTC.

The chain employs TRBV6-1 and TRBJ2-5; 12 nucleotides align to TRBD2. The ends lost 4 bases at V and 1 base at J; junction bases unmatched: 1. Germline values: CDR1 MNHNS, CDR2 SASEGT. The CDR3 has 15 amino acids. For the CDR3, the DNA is TGTGCCAGCAGTGGACTAGCGGGGGCCCAAGAGACCCAGTACTTC. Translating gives CASSGLAGAQETQYF.

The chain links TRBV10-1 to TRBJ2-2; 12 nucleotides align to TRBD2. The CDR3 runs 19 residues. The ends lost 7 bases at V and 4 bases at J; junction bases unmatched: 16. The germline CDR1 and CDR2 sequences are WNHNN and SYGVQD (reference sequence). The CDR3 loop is CASTQMGLAGGRGTGELFF. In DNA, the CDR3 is TGCGCCAGCACCCAAATGGGGCTAGCGGGGGGGCGCGGCACCGGGGAGCTGTTTTTT.

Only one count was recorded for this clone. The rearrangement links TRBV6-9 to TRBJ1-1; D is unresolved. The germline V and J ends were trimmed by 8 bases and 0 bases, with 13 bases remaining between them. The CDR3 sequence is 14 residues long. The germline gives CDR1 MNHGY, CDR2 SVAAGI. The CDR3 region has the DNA TGTGCCAGCGAAAGAACCGTAGTGAACACTGAAGCTTTCTTT. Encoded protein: CASERTVVNTEAFF.

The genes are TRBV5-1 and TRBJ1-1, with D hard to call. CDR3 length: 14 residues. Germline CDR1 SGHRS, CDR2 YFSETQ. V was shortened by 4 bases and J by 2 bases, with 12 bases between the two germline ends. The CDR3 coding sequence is TGCGCCAGCAGCATTGTGACGGAAAACACTGAAGCTTTCTTT. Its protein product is CASSIVTENTEAFF.

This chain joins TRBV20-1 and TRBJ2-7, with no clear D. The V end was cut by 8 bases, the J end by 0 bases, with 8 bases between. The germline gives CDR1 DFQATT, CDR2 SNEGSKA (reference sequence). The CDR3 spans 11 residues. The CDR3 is CSPPGSYEQYF. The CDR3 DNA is TGCAGTCCCCCCGGCTCCTACGAGCAGTACTTC.

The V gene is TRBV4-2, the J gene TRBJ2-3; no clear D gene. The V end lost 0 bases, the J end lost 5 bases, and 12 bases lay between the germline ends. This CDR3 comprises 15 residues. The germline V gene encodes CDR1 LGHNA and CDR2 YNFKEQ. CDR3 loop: CASSQDSRLVDTQYF. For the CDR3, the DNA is TGTGCCAGCAGCCAAGATAGTAGACTGGTAGATACGCAGTATTTT.

CDR3 protein: CASSRGVTSGNTIYF. CDR3 bases: TGCGCCAGCAGTCGAGGGGTTACCTCTGGAAACACCATATATTTT. The V gene is TRBV5-1, the J gene TRBJ1-3, with D perhaps matching TRBD1 (5 bases). V was clipped by 5 bases and J by 0 bases, with 12 bases between them. The CDR3 is made up of 15 amino acids. The V gene's germline CDR1 is SGHRS and CDR2 YFSETQ.

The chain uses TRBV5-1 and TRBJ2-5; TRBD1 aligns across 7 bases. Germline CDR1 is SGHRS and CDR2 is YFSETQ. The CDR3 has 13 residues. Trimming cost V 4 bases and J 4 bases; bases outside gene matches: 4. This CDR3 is CASSLGQRETQYF. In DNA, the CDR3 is TGCGCCAGCAGCCTGGGACAGAGAGAGACCCAGTACTTC.

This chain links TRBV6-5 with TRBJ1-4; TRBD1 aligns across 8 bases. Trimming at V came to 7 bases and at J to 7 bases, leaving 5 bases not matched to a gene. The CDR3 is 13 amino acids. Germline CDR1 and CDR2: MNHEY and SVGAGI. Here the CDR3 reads CASKRTGLEKLFF. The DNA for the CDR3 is TGTGCCAGCAAGAGGACAGGGCTTGAAAAACTGTTTTTT.

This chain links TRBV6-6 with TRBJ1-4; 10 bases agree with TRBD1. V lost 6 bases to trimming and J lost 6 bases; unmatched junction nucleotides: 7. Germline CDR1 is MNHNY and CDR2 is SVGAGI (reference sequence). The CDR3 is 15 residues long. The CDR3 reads CASSDSGTGDEKLFF. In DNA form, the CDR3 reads TGTGCCAGCAGCGATTCCGGGACAGGGGATGAAAAACTGTTTTTT.

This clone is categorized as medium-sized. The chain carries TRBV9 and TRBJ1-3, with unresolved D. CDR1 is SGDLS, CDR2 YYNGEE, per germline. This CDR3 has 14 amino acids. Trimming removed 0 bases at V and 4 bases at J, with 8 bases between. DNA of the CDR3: TGTGCCAGCAGCGTAGACGGCAGGGGAAACACCATATATTTT. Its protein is CASSVDGRGNTIYF.

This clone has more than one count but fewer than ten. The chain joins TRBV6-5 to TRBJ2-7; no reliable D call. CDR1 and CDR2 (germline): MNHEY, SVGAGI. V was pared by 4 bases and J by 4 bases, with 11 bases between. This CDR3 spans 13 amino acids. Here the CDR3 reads CASSFTTGYEQYF. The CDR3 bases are TGTGCCAGCAGTTTTACGACTGGGTACGAGCAGTACTTC.

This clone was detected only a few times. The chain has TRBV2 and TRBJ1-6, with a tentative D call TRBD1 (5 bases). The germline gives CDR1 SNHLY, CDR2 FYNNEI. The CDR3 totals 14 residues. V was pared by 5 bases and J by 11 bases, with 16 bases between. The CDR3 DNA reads TGTGCCAGCAGTACCGGGACCGAATCGGCACCCCTCCACTTT. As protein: CASSTGTESAPLHF.

CDR3 amino acids: CASSLEGGRQETQYF. The CDR3 DNA sequence: TGTGCCAGCAGCTTGGAGGGGGGGCGCCAAGAGACCCAGTACTTC. V and J are TRBV5-8 and TRBJ2-5; tentatively, D is TRBD2 (7 bases). The V end lost 0 bases, the J end lost 1 base, and 10 bases lay between the germline ends. CDR3 size: 15 residues. Germline CDR1 and CDR2: SGHTS and YDEGEE.

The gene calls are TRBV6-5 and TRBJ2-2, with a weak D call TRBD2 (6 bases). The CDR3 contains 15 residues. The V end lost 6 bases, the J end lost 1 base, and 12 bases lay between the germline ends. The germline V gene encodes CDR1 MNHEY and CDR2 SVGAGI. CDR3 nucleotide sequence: TGTGCCAGCAGCTCCTTGGGGGGGAACACCGGGGAGCTGTTTTTT. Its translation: CASSSLGGNTGELFF.

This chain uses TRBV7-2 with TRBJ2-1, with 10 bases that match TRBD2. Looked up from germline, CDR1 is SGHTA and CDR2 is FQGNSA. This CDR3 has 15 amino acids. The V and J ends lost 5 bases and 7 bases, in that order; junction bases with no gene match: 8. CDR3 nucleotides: TGTGCCAGCAGCCAGAAGCGGGGGGGCCTTAATGAGCAGTTCTTC. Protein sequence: CASSQKRGGLNEQFF. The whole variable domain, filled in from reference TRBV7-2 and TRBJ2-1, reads GAGVSQSPSNKVTEKGKDVELRCDPISGHTALYWYRQSLGQGLEFLIYFQGNSAPDKSGLPSDRFSAERTGGSVSTLTIQRTQQEDSAVYLCASSQKRGGLNEQFFGPGTRLTVL.

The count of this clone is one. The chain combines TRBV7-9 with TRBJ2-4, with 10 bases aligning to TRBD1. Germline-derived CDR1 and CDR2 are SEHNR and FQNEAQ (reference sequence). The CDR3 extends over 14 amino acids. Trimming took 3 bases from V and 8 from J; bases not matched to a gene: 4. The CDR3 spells CASSFWTGGDIQYF. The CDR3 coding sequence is TGTGCCAGCAGCTTTTGGACAGGGGGAGACATTCAGTACTTC.

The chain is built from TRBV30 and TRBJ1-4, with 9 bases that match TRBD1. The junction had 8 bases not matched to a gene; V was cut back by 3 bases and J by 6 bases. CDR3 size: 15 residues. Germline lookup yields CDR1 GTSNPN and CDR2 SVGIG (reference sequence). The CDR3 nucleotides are TGTGCCTGGAGACCGACAGGGGGGTGGGATGAAAAACTGTTTTTT. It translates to CAWRPTGGWDEKLFF.

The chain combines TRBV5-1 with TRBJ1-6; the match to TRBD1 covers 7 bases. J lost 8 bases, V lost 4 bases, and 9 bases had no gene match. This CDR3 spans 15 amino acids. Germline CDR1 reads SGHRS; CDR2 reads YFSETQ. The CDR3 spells CASSTSTGMYSPLHF. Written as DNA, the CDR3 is TGCGCCAGCAGCACCTCGACAGGGATGTATTCACCCCTCCACTTT.

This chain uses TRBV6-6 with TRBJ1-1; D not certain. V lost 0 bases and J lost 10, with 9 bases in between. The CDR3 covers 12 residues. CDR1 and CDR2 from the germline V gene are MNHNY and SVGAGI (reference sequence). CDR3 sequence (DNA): TGTGCCAGCAGTTACTCGGGGATTGGAGCTTTCTTT. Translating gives CASSYSGIGAFF.

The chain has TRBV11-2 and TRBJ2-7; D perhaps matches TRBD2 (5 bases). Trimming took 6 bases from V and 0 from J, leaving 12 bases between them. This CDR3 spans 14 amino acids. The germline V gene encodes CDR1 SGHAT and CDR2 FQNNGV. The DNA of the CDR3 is TGTGCCAGCAGGTCACTGGGGAGCTCCTACGAGCAGTACTTC. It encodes CASRSLGSSYEQYF.

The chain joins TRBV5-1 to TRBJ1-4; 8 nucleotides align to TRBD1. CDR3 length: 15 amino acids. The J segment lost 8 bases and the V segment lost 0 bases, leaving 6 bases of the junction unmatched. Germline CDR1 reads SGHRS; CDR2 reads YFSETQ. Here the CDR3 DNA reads TGCGCCAGCAGCTTGGGCCGACAGGGGTCGGAAAAACTGTTTTTT. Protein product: CASSLGRQGSEKLFF.

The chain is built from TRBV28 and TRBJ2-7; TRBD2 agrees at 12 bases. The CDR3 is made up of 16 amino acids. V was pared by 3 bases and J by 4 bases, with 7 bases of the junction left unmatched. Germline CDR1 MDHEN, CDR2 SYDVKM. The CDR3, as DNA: TGTGCCAGCAGTTTTCACTCTAGCGGGGGGGCGTACGAGCAGTACTTC. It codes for CASSFHSSGGAYEQYF.

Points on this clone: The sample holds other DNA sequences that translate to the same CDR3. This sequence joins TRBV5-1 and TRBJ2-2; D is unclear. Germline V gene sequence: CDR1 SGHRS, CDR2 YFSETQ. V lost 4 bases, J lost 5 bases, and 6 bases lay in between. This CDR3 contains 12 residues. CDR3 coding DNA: TGCGCCAGCAGCCTAAATACCGGGGAGCTGTTTTTT. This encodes CASSLNTGELFF.

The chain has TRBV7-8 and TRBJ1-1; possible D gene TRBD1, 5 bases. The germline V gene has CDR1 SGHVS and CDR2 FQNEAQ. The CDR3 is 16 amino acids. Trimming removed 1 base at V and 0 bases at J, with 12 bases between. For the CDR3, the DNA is TGTGCCAGCAGCTTAGGGGGGGTAGGGATGAACACTGAAGCTTTCTTT. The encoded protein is CASSLGGVGMNTEAFF.

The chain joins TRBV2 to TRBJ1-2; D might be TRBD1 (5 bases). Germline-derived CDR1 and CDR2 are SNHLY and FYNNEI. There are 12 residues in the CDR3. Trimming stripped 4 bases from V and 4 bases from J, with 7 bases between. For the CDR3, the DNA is TGTGCCAGCAGTGGACAGAGCTATGGCTACACCTTC. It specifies CASSGQSYGYTF.